This T cell receptor beta chain comes out of a study of glioma-infiltrating T cells after dendritic cell vaccination. Study at large: Treatment, given 2003 to 2012, was autologous tumor lysate-pulsed dendritic cell vaccination.

Time point described: after dendritic cell vaccination, including at tumor progression/relapse. Isocitrate dehydrogenase mutation was absent in all glioblastoma patients. Germline trimming cut 6 bases from V and 1 base from J; bases unmatched to any gene: 4. Germline loops: CDR1 ENHRY, CDR2 SYGVKD. There are 15 residues in the CDR3. Profiled with immunoSEQ multiplex PCR; TCRdb holds only in-frame clones, not every one. The sample shows around 60,000 clones, approximately 86% of them seen only once. The chain carries TRBV10-3 and TRBJ2-7; the match to TRBD2 covers 12 bases. This receptor was obtained from a human donor with glioblastoma. Sequences were derived from blood, sampled after dendritic cell vaccination. The CDR3 spells CAIRGLAGPSYEQYF. In nucleotides, the CDR3 is TGTGCCATCAGGGGACTAGCGGGTCCGTCCTACGAGCAGTACTTC.